This is a list of T cell receptor beta chains from one sample in a study of vaccination and CD4 T cells after COVID-19. The antigens of these receptors remain unknown. MiXCR was run by TCRdb on the PCR reads, yielding one entry per CDR3 protein. Of 25,000 to 30,000 distinct CDR3 sequences in the sample, less than 60% are singletons; the top ten hold 28%. Sample: CD4+ T cells from blood, cultured in vitro, taken before SARS-CoV-2 vaccination. These receptors were collected from a human donor who received a COVID-19 vaccine. The CDR3 runs from the conserved cysteine through the conserved F or W. Clone sizes are given selectively: once, few, many, or a class where the clone is expanded.

abundance,v_gene,j_gene,CDR3aa
NA,TRBV10-1,TRBJ2-1,CASSDPQGLTYNEQFF
NA,TRBV18,TRBJ1-2,CASSPQGEGIYGYTF
NA,TRBV6-1,TRBJ2-7,CASSPPDRTDEQYF
once,TRBV20-1,TRBJ1-2,CSARDVQGAYGYTF
few,TRBV7-2,TRBJ1-1,CASSTKGRIRNTEAFF
NA,TRBV5-1,TRBJ2-5,CASSRDQETQYF
NA,TRBV7-8,TRBJ2-5,CASSLKPRPGGETQYF
NA,TRBV25-1,TRBJ1-1,CASSARGYNTEAFF
NA,TRBV20-1,TRBJ2-1,CSARPPAADSYNEQFF
few,TRBV21-1,TRBJ1-5,CASSKSPVLRDRERVGNQPQHF
NA,TRBV24-1,TRBJ2-1,CATSTPGQGVYNEQFF
NA,TRBV7-7,TRBJ2-5,CASSASSGGRAETQYF
NA,TRBV6-1,TRBJ1-2,CASRDRQGEGYGYTF
NA,TRBV12-3/TRBV12-4,NA,CASSGQIPQETQYF
once,TRBV7-6,TRBJ2-7,CASGVAGLKGEQYF
NA,TRBV25-1,TRBJ2-7,CASSEYTGVMDEQYF
few,TRBV28,TRBJ1-2,CASSSPDRVEGYTF
NA,TRBV5-6,TRBJ1-5,CASSLLQVPNQPQHF
NA,TRBV12-5,TRBJ2-1,CASGLSLAGAYNEQFF
NA,TRBV19,TRBJ1-2,CASSIGSGGYGYTF
NA,TRBV5-1,TRBJ2-3,CASSVYSTDTQYF
few,TRBV9,TRBJ2-7,CASSARDRAGEQYF
few,TRBV30,TRBJ1-1,CAWSVLPRDSKKNTEAFF
few,TRBV5-4,TRBJ1-6,CASSLATGENSPLHF
NA,TRBV15,TRBJ2-7,CATKFRDGSSYEQYF
NA,TRBV19,TRBJ2-7,CASSIRTGWSYEQYF
NA,TRBV20-1,TRBJ1-2,CSARGLALGYTF
NA,TRBV20-1,TRBJ2-5,CSAPRGRGYQETQYF
few,TRBV6-4,TRBJ2-3,CASSEAWGQGPDTQYF
NA,TRBV5-1,TRBJ2-1,CASSRGGAAYNEQFF
NA,TRBV5-6,TRBJ1-6,CASSAGDNSPLHF
NA,TRBV6-4,TRBJ1-4,CASSFLSEKLFF
few,TRBV20-1,TRBJ2-1,CSASRVLASEQFF
NA,TRBV12-3/TRBV12-4,TRBJ1-3,CASRPQGARNTIYF
few,TRBV25-1,TRBJ1-2,CASSGSGGADGYTF
NA,TRBV6-1,TRBJ1-1,CASNGRPGGTSEAFF
NA,TRBV15,TRBJ1-4,CATSRGLGEEKLFF
NA,TRBV7-2,TRBJ1-2,CASSPTLDYGYTF
NA,TRBV28,TRBJ1-5,CASSYPLEGQPQHF
few,TRBV9,TRBJ1-2,CASSGRVRDGYTF
NA,TRBV19,TRBJ2-1,CASRITGTLRGNEQFF
NA,TRBV29-1,TRBJ1-3,CSVLRTGAGNTIYF
NA,TRBV6-1,TRBJ1-6,CASSEDGQRSPLHF